This T cell receptor (beta chain) stems from a study of blood T cell repertoires in COVID-19. Researchers sorted participants into cohorts using their self-reported clinical history. Two negative PCRs, clearance, or symptom resolution were required of recovered Cohort 3 donors. In the source study's methods: Reference gene primer amplification in the assay estimated nucleated cell counts. The assay was immunoSEQ multiplex PCR, and TCRdb's table has in-frame clones only and misses some. Clonal size and the V and J genes are those of that table, whereas D and trimming came from the DNA. Of a few hundred thousand clones in the sample, approximately 84% were seen once. The material sequenced was PBMCs or T cells enriched from blood (not recorded which). This receptor was taken from a man in his thirties or forties who had recovered from COVID-19.

CDR3 residues: CASFSNRATSGSDGTDTQYF. CDR3 nucleotide sequence: TGTGCCAGCTTTTCGAACAGGGCGACTAGCGGGAGTGACGGCACAGATACGCAGTATTTT. This rearrangement joins TRBV21-1 to TRBJ2-3; the table's D call of TRBD2 was not tested on the DNA. TRBV21-1 is a recognized pseudogene. The CDR3 runs to 20 residues.